This T cell receptor beta chain originates from a study of T cell responses to AZD1222 COVID-19 vaccine. General study results and limits: Distributed over spike, vaccine-associated CD4 TCRs predominated at 160-218 and 743-854. The study found Spike-specific TCR breadth and depth rose after two AZD1222 doses. It was only after the peak T cell response that any repertoires were sampled. Just a handful of people given AZD1222 tested seropositive at baseline.

Regarding this clone: The antigen remains unidentified.

Assay: immunoSEQ multiplex PCR; the TCRdb copy retains only in-frame clones and omits some. The sample carries fewer than 95,000 clones, approximately 91% recorded once. The CDR3 covers 18 residues. The germline gives CDR1 MDHEN, CDR2 SYDVKM. Trimming removed 1 base from V and 2 bases from J, with 18 bases in between. This TCR derives from an adult who received the AZD1222 COVID-19 vaccine. The chain couples TRBV28 to TRBJ1-3; D unresolved. The material was peripheral blood, obtained 28 days after the second AZD1222 dose. CDR3 region: CASSLLVGVLGTGNTIYF. The CDR3 region has the DNA TGTGCCAGCAGTTTATTGGTTGGGGTTTTGGGCACTGGAAACACCATATATTTT.